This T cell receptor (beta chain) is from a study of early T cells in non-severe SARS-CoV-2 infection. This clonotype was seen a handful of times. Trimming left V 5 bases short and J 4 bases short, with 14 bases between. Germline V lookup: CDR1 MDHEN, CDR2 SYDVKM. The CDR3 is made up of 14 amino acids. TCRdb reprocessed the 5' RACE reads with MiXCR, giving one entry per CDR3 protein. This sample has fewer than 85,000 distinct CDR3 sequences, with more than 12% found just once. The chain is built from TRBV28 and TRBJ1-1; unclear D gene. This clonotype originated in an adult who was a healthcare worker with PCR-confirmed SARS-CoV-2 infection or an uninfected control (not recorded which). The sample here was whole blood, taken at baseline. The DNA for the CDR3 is TGTGCCAGCAGTCTTTATACTCTGGGCACTGAAGCTTTCTTT. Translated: CASSLYTLGTEAFF.